What follows are 10 T cell receptor beta chains derived from one specimen sequenced in a study of long-term antiretroviral therapy in people with HIV. Researchers ran immunoSEQ v3.0 at survey level. Data came from immunoSEQ multiplex PCR; TCRdb stores just in-frame clones and leaves some out. The sample includes tens of thousands of clones, roughly 96% of them seen just once. The material was unsorted PBMCs, obtained 3.7 years after starting antiretroviral therapy. Source of these receptors: a woman aged 45-65 years with HIV.

The rearrangement uses TRBV6-1 and TRBJ2-3; 10 nucleotides align to TRBD2. J gave up 5 bases and V 0 bases, and 17 bases lay outside the gene matches. Germline loops: CDR1 MNHNS, CDR2 SASEGT. This CDR3 spans 20 amino acids. The CDR3 DNA sequence: TGTGCCAGCAGTGAAGCGTGGTCCAGCGGGGGGGCTGGAGGAGGAGATACGCAGTATTTT. Its protein is CASSEAWSSGGAGGGDTQYF.

This clone was detected only once. The rearrangement uses TRBV6-5 and TRBJ2-7, with D perhaps matching TRBD2 (5 bases). V was pared by 6 bases and J by 0 bases, with 6 bases between. The CDR3 is made up of 12 amino acids. Looked up from germline, CDR1 is MNHEY and CDR2 is SVGAGI. The CDR3 bases are TGTGCCAGCAGCCGGGACTCCTACGAGCAGTACTTC. Protein: CASSRDSYEQYF.

V is TRBV6-5 and J is TRBJ2-7; maybe TRBD1 (6 bases). V was shortened by 4 bases and J by 2 bases, with 12 bases between the two germline ends. CDR1 MNHEY and CDR2 SVGAGI come from the germline V gene. CDR3 length equals 14 residues. The CDR3 sequence is CASSFQGPPYEQYF. DNA of the CDR3: TGTGCCAGCAGTTTTCAGGGGCCCCCCTACGAGCAGTACTTC.

The chain is built from TRBV5-4 and TRBJ2-3, with unresolved D. Trimming took off 2 bases at V and 3 bases at J, with 4 bases between the two ends. From germline, CDR1 is SGHNT and CDR2 YYREEE (reference sequence). This CDR3 region has 12 residues. CDR3 sequence (DNA): TGTGCCAGCAGCTTAGAAACAGATACGCAGTATTTT. Translated, it gives CASSLETDTQYF.

The J gene is TRBJ2-3, the V gene TRBV19; 9 nucleotides agree with TRBD1. This CDR3 has 13 amino acids. V shed 6 bases, J shed 9 bases, and the junction held 7 bases outside the gene matches. Germline assignment: CDR1 LNHDA and CDR2 SQIVND (reference sequence). The CDR3 region has the DNA TGTGCCAGTAGGTTAACAGGGGGCGACACGCAGTATTTT. Its translation is CASRLTGGDTQYF.

This chain links TRBV18 with TRBJ1-1; the D gene is possibly TRBD1 (5 bases). The CDR3 extends over 13 amino acids. CDR1 and CDR2 (germline): KGHSH, LQKENI. The V end lost 6 bases, the J end lost 7 bases, and 15 bases lay between the germline ends. The CDR3 DNA sequence: TGTGCCAGCTCCCCTCTGTCCGGGGGTGAAGCTTTCTTT. Translating gives CASSPLSGGEAFF.

The DNA for the CDR3 is TGTGCCAGCAGCCGACAGAACACTGAAGCTTTCTTT. It yields the protein CASSRQNTEAFF. The chain uses TRBV6-5 and TRBJ1-1; no clear D. The V gene's germline CDR1 is MNHEY and CDR2 SVGAGI. The V end was cut by 6 bases, the J end by 1 base, with 6 bases between. The CDR3 runs to 12 residues.

The rearrangement uses TRBV5-1 and TRBJ2-3, with TRBD2 as a possible D gene (5 bases). Germline-derived CDR1 and CDR2 are SGHRS and YFSETQ. The V and J ends lost 4 bases and 3 bases respectively, with 15 bases between them. CDR3 length: 15 amino acids. CDR3 loop: CASSPQRLETDTQYF. DNA for the CDR3: TGCGCCAGCAGCCCCCAGCGGCTAGAAACAGATACGCAGTATTTT. Supplemented by reference TRBV5-1 and TRBJ2-3, the full variable domain reads KAGVTQTPRYLIKTRGQQVTLSCSPISGHRSVSWYQQTPGQGLQFLFEYFSETQRNKGNFPGRFSGRQFSNSRSEMNVSTLELGDSALYLCASSPQRLETDTQYFGPGTRLTVL.

The CDR3 is CASRGGTGTREQYF. CDR3 nucleotides: TGTGCCAGCAGGGGCGGGACAGGGACTAGAGAGCAGTACTTC. The V and J genes are TRBV6-5 and TRBJ2-7; TRBD1 is a possible D gene (9 bases). This CDR3 is 14 amino acids long. The germline CDR1 and CDR2 sequences are MNHEY and SVGAGI. V was cut by 6 bases and J by 7 bases, with 19 bases left in between.

This clone was recorded only once. This chain uses TRBV10-1 with TRBJ2-5; D might be TRBD1 or TRBD2, each matching 5 bases. CDR1 and CDR2 from the germline V gene are WNHNN and SYGVQD (reference sequence). V lost 8 bases and J 5 bases, leaving 15 bases between the germline ends. This CDR3 has 13 amino acids. The CDR3 is CASQRGTGETQYF. The DNA of the CDR3 is TGCGCCAGCCAAAGAGGGACGGGGGAGACCCAGTACTTC.